Listed here are 28 T cell receptor beta chains from one sample, sequenced in a study of beta chain features in type 1 diabetes. Whole-study findings and limits: Shortening that was moderate but significant affected the TCRB CDR3s of Type 1 diabetes patients in all four CD4+ subsets.

Their antigens are not known. Investigators reverse transcribed all isolated RNA, so they sequenced expressed TCRB transcripts. Profiled with immunoSEQ multiplex PCR; TCRdb holds only in-frame clones, not every one. Of some 70,000 clones listed, around 49% are singletons. Sequencing used central memory CD4+ T cells from blood. These receptor sequences come from a man younger than 40 with type 1 diabetes.

The chain joins TRBV5-5 to TRBJ2-3, with 14 bases aligning to TRBD2. CDR3 size: 15 residues. The germline CDR1 and CDR2 sequences are SGHKS and YYEKEE (reference sequence). J lost 4 bases, V lost 4 bases, and 2 bases had no gene match. The CDR3 spells CASSLGLAGADTQYF. In DNA form, the CDR3 reads TGTGCCAGCAGCCTGGGACTAGCGGGGGCAGATACGCAGTATTTT.

The chain joins TRBV28 to TRBJ2-5; no definite D call. Trimming pared 7 bases from V and 4 bases from J, leaving 13 bases between. CDR3 length: 13 residues. Germline loops: CDR1 MDHEN, CDR2 SYDVKM. The DNA of the CDR3 is TGTGCCAGCACCCATGACATTCGAGAGACCCAGTACTTC. Protein: CASTHDIRETQYF.

This clone was picked up a small number of times. The chain uses TRBV5-4 and TRBJ2-3, with 7 bases identical to TRBD2. There are 15 residues in the CDR3. Per germline, CDR1 SGHNT and CDR2 YYREEE (reference sequence). The V segment lost 0 bases and the J segment 8 bases; nucleotides outside the gene matches: 9. CDR3: CASSLAANPGGTQYF. DNA for the CDR3: TGTGCCAGCAGCTTGGCGGCTAATCCGGGGGGTACGCAGTATTTT. The full variable domain, rest sourced from reference TRBV5-4 and TRBJ2-3, is ETGVTQSPTHLIKTRGQQVTLRCSSQSGHNTVSWYQQALGQGPQFIFQYYREEENGRGNFPPRFSGLQFPNYSSELNVNALELDDSALYLCASSLAANPGGTQYFGPGTRLTVL.

In this sample, this clone turned up a few times. The V call is TRBV6-1, the J call TRBJ1-3; TRBD1 might be the D (5 bases). V was pared by 4 bases and J by 0 bases, with 10 bases between. CDR1 is MNHNS and CDR2 is SASEGT in the germline V gene. The CDR3 runs to 15 residues. The CDR3 region is CASSATGHSGNTIYF. The CDR3 region has the DNA TGTGCCAGCAGTGCAACAGGCCACTCTGGAAACACCATATATTTT.

The chain joins TRBV6-4 to TRBJ2-1; TRBD1 aligns across 12 bases. Looked up from germline, CDR1 is MRHNA and CDR2 is SNTAGT. The junction had 12 bases not matched to a gene; V was cut back by 4 bases and J by 5 bases. The CDR3 is 18 residues long. The CDR3 spells CASSVGTGGAGGHNEQFF. The CDR3, as DNA: TGTGCCAGCAGTGTCGGGACAGGGGGCGCGGGGGGACACAATGAGCAGTTCTTC.

This clone has only one observation. The V call is TRBV19, the J call TRBJ2-6; 8 bases map to TRBD1. Germline V gene data show CDR1 as LNHDA and CDR2 as SQIVND (reference sequence). The CDR3 has 16 amino acids. With 5 bases clipped from V and 0 bases from J, the junction kept 3 bases outside the gene matches. CDR3 coding DNA: TGTGCCAGTAGTTCAGGGGGCCACTCTGGGGCCAACGTCCTGACTTTC. Protein: CASSSGGHSGANVLTF.

The chain couples TRBV7-9 to TRBJ2-2, with a possible D match to TRBD1 (5 bases). In germline, CDR1 is SEHNR, CDR2 FQNEAQ (reference sequence). Trimming removed 3 bases from V and 5 bases from J, with 13 bases in between. The CDR3 totals 15 residues. The CDR3 DNA reads TGTGCCAGCAGCTTGTTCAAGGGGCCGACCGGGGAGCTGTTTTTT. This translates into CASSLFKGPTGELFF.

The chain links TRBV4-1 to TRBJ1-2; D unresolved. This CDR3 is built from 14 residues. From germline, CDR1 is MGHRA and CDR2 YSYEKL. V was clipped by 1 base and J by 4 bases, with 10 bases between them. The CDR3 sequence: CASSQGSSGYGYTF. CDR3 in DNA: TGCGCCAGCAGCCAAGGGTCGTCGGGCTATGGCTACACCTTC.

The V call is TRBV9, the J call TRBJ2-5, with 11 bases aligning to TRBD2. The V and J ends lost 2 bases and 1 base, in that order; junction bases with no gene match: 4. The CDR3 contains 16 residues. Germline V lookup: CDR1 SGDLS, CDR2 YYNGEE. The CDR3 region has the DNA TGTGCCAGCAGCGTGGGGACTAGCGGTTTCCAAGAGACCCAGTACTTC. The encoded protein is CASSVGTSGFQETQYF.

This clone was seen more than once but under ten times. V is TRBV4-1 and J is TRBJ1-2; D gene uncertain. The germline CDR1 and CDR2 sequences are MGHRA and YSYEKL. The CDR3 has 12 amino acids. The germline V and J ends were trimmed by 1 base and 6 bases, with 6 bases remaining between them. CDR3 nucleotides: TGCGCCAGCAGCCAAGTCCGGGATGGCTACACCTTC. It is translated as CASSQVRDGYTF.

This clone was observed a handful of times. The chain uses TRBV6-1 and TRBJ2-1; maybe TRBD2 (5 bases). Trimming shortened V by 8 bases and J by 9 bases, and 23 bases separated the two germline ends. Germline CDR1 is MNHNS and CDR2 is SASEGT. The length of the CDR3 is 15 residues. CDR3 bases: TGTGCCAGCGGCTCGAGAGGAAGAGGGTTTACTGAGCAGTTCTTC. Translating gives CASGSRGRGFTEQFF.

V and J are TRBV6-1 and TRBJ1-5; D unresolved. Germline values: CDR1 MNHNS, CDR2 SASEGT. V was shortened by 3 bases and J by 7 bases, with 13 bases between the two germline ends. The CDR3 covers 14 residues. CDR3 DNA sequence: TGTGCCAGCAGTGAGGGGAGGTCCGAACAGCCCCAGCATTTT. Residues: CASSEGRSEQPQHF.

The J gene is TRBJ2-3, the V gene TRBV2; D not resolved. Germline V lookup: CDR1 SNHLY, CDR2 FYNNEI. The CDR3 length is 12 residues. V was trimmed by 3 bases and J by 10 bases, leaving 11 bases between them. This chain's CDR3 is CASSELTPAQYF. DNA for the CDR3: TGTGCCAGCAGTGAGTTAACGCCAGCGCAGTATTTT.

The CDR3 DNA sequence: TGTGCCAGCAGCTTCGACAGCTACGAGCAGTACTTC. Translated, it gives CASSFDSYEQYF. The genes are TRBV6-5 and TRBJ2-7, with D possibly matching TRBD1 (5 bases). Trimming left V 6 bases short and J 3 bases short, with 9 bases between. The germline V gene has CDR1 MNHEY and CDR2 SVGAGI. The CDR3 spans 12 residues.

The V and J genes are TRBV6-6 and TRBJ2-2; D might be TRBD2 (5 bases). Looked up from germline, CDR1 is MNHNY and CDR2 is SVGAGI (reference sequence). Trimming shortened V by 6 bases and J by 7 bases, and 21 bases separated the two germline ends. The CDR3 totals 16 residues. CDR3 amino acids: CASSRNYLPDYGELFF. The CDR3 DNA sequence: TGTGCCAGCAGCCGAAACTACCTTCCAGACTACGGGGAGCTGTTTTTT.

V usage is TRBV5-1 and J usage is TRBJ2-3; 10 nucleotides agree with TRBD1. The CDR3 is made up of 15 amino acids. V shed 3 bases, J shed 2 bases, and the junction held 3 bases outside the gene matches. Germline V lookup: CDR1 SGHRS, CDR2 YFSETQ. CDR3 protein: CASSSGQGHTDTQYF. CDR3 bases: TGCGCCAGCAGCTCGGGACAGGGGCACACAGATACGCAGTATTTT.

V gene TRBV6-6 combines with J gene TRBJ2-3; TRBD1 might be the D (5 bases). Germline V gene sequence: CDR1 MNHNY, CDR2 SVGAGI (reference sequence). The CDR3 is 14 residues long. V shed 5 bases and J shed 4 bases, with 13 bases lying between them. The CDR3 here is CASSAQGKADTQYF. CDR3 nucleotide sequence: TGTGCCAGCAGTGCGCAGGGCAAGGCAGATACGCAGTATTTT.

The V call is TRBV10-3, the J call TRBJ1-6, with 7 bases aligning to TRBD1. Trimming removed 3 bases from V and 0 bases from J; junction bases left unmatched: 5. The germline V gene encodes CDR1 ENHRY and CDR2 SYGVKD. There are 17 residues in the CDR3. The DNA of the CDR3 is TGTGCCATCAGTGATGAATACAGGGGCTCCTATAATTCACCCCTCCACTTT. This gives the protein CAISDEYRGSYNSPLHF.

The V call is TRBV11-2, the J call TRBJ1-5; no firm D call. CDR1 is SGHAT, CDR2 FQNNGV, per germline. The CDR3 spans 15 residues. V was cut by 0 bases and J by 1 base, with 7 bases left in between. Here the CDR3 DNA reads TGTGCCAGCAGCTTAGACGGGGTGAGCAATCAGCCCCAGCATTTT. It codes for CASSLDGVSNQPQHF.

This clone was seen a handful of times. This rearrangement joins TRBV18 to TRBJ1-1, with 7 positions matching TRBD1. The CDR3 spans 15 residues. The V and J ends lost 3 bases and 1 base, in that order; junction bases with no gene match: 5. CDR1 and CDR2 from the germline V gene are KGHSH and LQKENI. The CDR3 coding sequence is TGTGCCAGCTCACCCGGGACAGCGTCGAACACTGAAGCTTTCTTT. This encodes CASSPGTASNTEAFF.

This clone has a handful of counts. This sequence joins TRBV6-6 and TRBJ2-1; 7 bases agree with TRBD2. Germline loops: CDR1 MNHNY, CDR2 SVGAGI (reference sequence). There are 15 residues in the CDR3. Trimming at V came to 6 bases and at J to 6 bases, leaving 11 bases not matched to a gene. The CDR3 DNA follows: TGTGCCAGCAGCTCGTCGGGGGGATCGGGCAATGAGCAGTTCTTC. Protein product: CASSSSGGSGNEQFF.

The rearrangement links TRBV7-6 to TRBJ2-1; 9 bases are shared with TRBD2. From germline, CDR1 is SGHVS and CDR2 FNYEAQ. CDR3 length: 15 amino acids. The V segment lost 1 base and the J segment 12 bases; nucleotides outside the gene matches: 10. CDR3 residues: CASSLGGTSQGGQFF. The CDR3 nucleotides are TGTGCCAGCAGCTTAGGTGGGACTAGCCAAGGGGGGCAGTTCTTC.

The rearrangement uses TRBV19 and TRBJ2-1; 9 bases fit TRBD1. From germline, CDR1 is LNHDA and CDR2 SQIVND (reference sequence). V trimming: 5 bases; J trimming: 4 bases; junction bases outside the gene matches: 6. This CDR3 has 15 amino acids. CDR3 DNA: TGTGCCAGTAGTGGGGACAGGGTAGGGTACAATGAGCAGTTCTTC. It specifies CASSGDRVGYNEQFF.

The gene calls are TRBV18 and TRBJ1-1; no reliable D call. The V and J ends lost 2 bases and 5 bases respectively, with 15 bases between them. The CDR3 covers 15 residues. CDR1 is KGHSH and CDR2 is LQKENI in the germline V gene. The CDR3 sequence: CASSPSQLGKTEAFF. The CDR3 DNA sequence: TGTGCCAGCTCACCATCCCAACTCGGGAAAACTGAAGCTTTCTTT.

The chain carries TRBV18 and TRBJ2-2; D is unresolved. Germline V gene lookup returns CDR1 KGHSH and CDR2 LQKENI. V shed 3 bases and J shed 0 bases, with 8 bases lying between them. This CDR3 has 15 amino acids. CDR3 DNA sequence: TGTGCCAGCTCACCGGCTGTTTCGAACACCGGGGAGCTGTTTTTT. It specifies CASSPAVSNTGELFF.

This chain uses TRBV7-2 with TRBJ2-7, with TRBD1 identical over 7 bases. In germline, CDR1 is SGHTA, CDR2 FQGNSA. This CDR3 has 15 residues. The V gene end was trimmed by 0 bases and the J gene end by 0 bases; junction bases not matched to a gene: 2. CDR3 loop: CASSLARDSSYEQYF. The CDR3 region has the DNA TGTGCCAGCAGCTTAGCCCGGGACAGCTCCTACGAGCAGTACTTC.

CDR3 loop: CASSLAGLAGGFSYEQYF. The DNA for the CDR3 is TGTGCCAGCAGCTTAGCAGGACTAGCGGGGGGTTTCTCCTACGAGCAGTACTTC. The genes are TRBV7-2 and TRBJ2-7; TRBD2 agrees at 14 bases. Germline V gene sequence: CDR1 SGHTA, CDR2 FQGNSA. CDR3 length: 18 amino acids. V shed 0 bases, J shed 0 bases, and the junction held 4 bases outside the gene matches.

A few counts support this clone. The V gene is TRBV6-1, the J gene TRBJ1-5; the D is unclear. Trimming removed 4 bases at V and 0 bases at J, with 10 bases between. The CDR3 has 15 amino acids. Germline V gene lookup returns CDR1 MNHNS and CDR2 SASEGT. Here the CDR3 reads CASSATLFSNQPQHF. In DNA, the CDR3 is TGTGCCAGCAGTGCGACACTGTTTAGCAATCAGCCCCAGCATTTT.